These 2 T cell receptor beta chains share one sample of origin, sequenced in a study of CD8 T cells in Susac syndrome. Random hexamers were used to reverse transcribe the RNA input (about 0.5 to 1 ug). Using its own MiXCR run on the immunoSEQ multiplex PCR reads, TCRdb lists one record per CDR3 protein. The sample has about 140,000 distinct CDR3 sequences, around 94% seen once. Material: CD8+ T cells from PBMCs. Every receptor here comes from a human donor in good health.

The rearrangement links TRBV29-1 to TRBJ1-1; 7 bases align to TRBD1. Trimming at V came to 3 bases and at J to 5 bases, leaving 3 bases not matched to a gene. The CDR3 extends over 12 amino acids. Per germline, CDR1 SQVTM and CDR2 ANQGSEA. The CDR3 protein is CSVEGTDTEAFF. CDR3 DNA: TGCAGCGTTGAGGGGACAGATACTGAAGCTTTCTTT.

Only one count was recorded for this clonotype. This chain links TRBV27 with TRBJ1-1, with 9 bases matching TRBD1. The germline V gene has CDR1 MNHEY and CDR2 SMNVEV (reference sequence). Trimming cost V 9 bases and J 5 bases; bases outside gene matches: 7. The CDR3 totals 13 residues. The CDR3 is CASHRGPGTEAFF. In nucleotides, the CDR3 is TGTGCCAGTCACAGGGGGCCGGGGACTGAAGCTTTCTTT.